This TCR beta chain is from a study of T-cell memory formation after mild COVID-19 (TCRdb year 2021). Context from the whole study: TCR sequence clusters from the two donors were found to be largely donor specific. Longitudinal TCRalpha and TCRbeta repertoire sequencing tracked T-cell clones expanding and contracting after mild COVID-19 in a couple of donors. The cohort comprised two young, previously healthy adult volunteers, one female and one male.

Ficoll-Paque density gradient centrifugation was the method used to isolate PBMCs. V lost 5 bases and J lost 6 bases, and the count of bases not matched to a germline gene is 8. CDR1 is given as SEHNR and CDR2 as FQNEAQ, both from the germline V gene (reference sequence). Including cysteine and phenylalanine, the CDR3 has 15 amino acids. The read is trimmed to its CDR3 DNA, 45 bases read in frame from base 1. Concerning this clonotype: No cognate antigen has been identified for it. Base qualities were left out, and no much larger clone turns up one base away.

Data came from an Illumina NovaSeq 6000. TCRalpha and TCRbeta cDNA libraries were constructed by 5'RACE with constant-segment primers, with sample barcodes and unique molecular identifiers being introduced. RNA was extracted from every sample with Trizol reagent. Libraries were amplified in two PCR steps, with a second sample barcode and Illumina TruSeq adapters added in the second step. Sequencing of the libraries was done on an Illumina NovaSeq, producing 2 x 150 bp paired-end reads. Per the original workflow: Demultiplexing of reads and collapsing into UMI-guided consensus sequences were performed with migec v1.2.7. With mixcr v2.1.11, UMI consensuses were aligned to TRA and TRB V and J templates and assembled into clonotypes. Expanded or contracted clonotypes were those called significant by both edgeR and NoisET, with noise models trained on biological replicates. For edgeR calls, the cutoffs were a false discovery rate-adjusted p below 0.01 and a log2 fold-change threshold of 1. As an exploratory analysis of dynamics, max-normalized trajectories of the 1000 most abundant clonotypes were examined by PCA with hierarchical clustering. Each responding clone was given a CD4 or CD8 phenotype based on the CD4+ and CD8+ repertoires, which had been sequenced separately. The raw public data were reprocessed by TCRdb itself: fastp quality trimming at Q25, MiXCR clonotype calling, in-frame beta chains only. Entries that share a CDR3 protein sequence are merged under the most common genes and DNA. The V and J calls were not made by the authors but by TCRdb's processing. Across this sample there are more than 75,000 distinct CDR3 sequences, with approximately 13% seen only once. The leading ten clones occupy 31% of the sample.

General findings and caveats noted by the study authors: Contracting CD4+ clones were located mainly in the CM and EM memory subsets, whereas CD8+ clones were found to be enriched in EMRA. SARS-CoV-2 specificity was not confirmed for the second-wave clones peaking on day 37. Only a couple of mild cases were covered by the study, and larger cohorts that include severe cases with pre-infection samples were considered necessary. Clones contracting from day 15 to 85 had balanced CD4/CD8 phenotypes, while a second wave expanding from day 15 to 37 was biased towards CD4+. Some responding clones were detected in pre-infection memory, which suggested that pre-existing cross-reactive memory T cells had joined the SARS-CoV-2 response.

In this chain, TRBV7-9 is recombined with TRBJ2-1, and 9 junctional nucleotides match TRBD1. The sequencing input was PBMCs or a T cell subset sorted from them (not recorded which). The origin of this receptor is an adult woman who had mild COVID-19 (a few samples of this study predate the infection). The sample titles of this study are shuffled in the database, so cell type and time point are left out; the donor was told from shared clones. The CDR3 protein is CASSNRDRDRNEQFF. The base sequence is TGTGCCAGCAGCAACCGGGACAGGGACCGCAATGAGCAGTTCTTC.